Below are 19 T cell receptor beta chains sequenced from a single sample in a study of T cell responses to AZD1222 COVID-19 vaccine (dated by TCRdb to about 2021). The sample's time point label, decoded: baseline before first vaccination. In the paper's terms, the treatment or condition label means: meningococcal conjugate vaccine given as trial control. Libraries were prepared through the immunoSEQ multiplex PCR assay. In its TCRdb copy, this immuneACCESS table keeps in-frame sequences only and misses some clones. Where compared with another copy, unresolved V genes explain less than half of these, and the others have no known cause. The sample profile shows 150,000 to 200,000 clones; over 70% of them were found once. 2.5% to 3% of the sample rests with the top ten. The source was peripheral blood, collected on day 0 of MenACWY control vaccination. These TCRs come from an adult in good health.

V is TRBV7-3 and J is TRBJ1-5; D is undetermined. Per germline, CDR1 SGHTA and CDR2 FQGTGA. This CDR3 region has 13 residues. Trimming left V 1 base short and J 7 bases short, with 8 bases between. CDR3 DNA: TGTGCCAGCAGCTTAAATCCTGGGCAGCCCCAGCATTTT. It yields the protein CASSLNPGQPQHF.

The rearrangement uses TRBV30 and TRBJ1-3; D is uncertain. CDR1 is GTSNPN and CDR2 is SVGIG in the germline V gene (reference sequence). The CDR3 spans 13 residues. V shed 2 bases and J shed 2 bases, with 7 bases lying between them. The CDR3 region is CAWSSGTGNTIYF. CDR3 DNA sequence: TGTGCCTGGAGTTCCGGGACTGGAAACACCATATATTTT.

In DNA, the CDR3 is TGCGCCAGCAGCTTGGGACAGGGGGCCTATGACCAAGAGACCCAGTACTTC. This encodes CASSLGQGAYDQETQYF. The J gene is TRBJ2-5, the V gene TRBV5-1, with 10 bases aligning to TRBD1. Germline V lookup: CDR1 SGHRS, CDR2 YFSETQ. Trimming removed 0 bases from V and 0 bases from J; junction bases left unmatched: 5. This CDR3 is 17 amino acids long.

The chain uses TRBV7-9 and TRBJ2-7; 10 nucleotides line up with TRBD1. The J segment lost 3 bases and the V segment lost 5 bases, leaving 10 bases of the junction unmatched. The CDR3 runs 16 residues. Germline V gene sequence: CDR1 SEHNR, CDR2 FQNEAQ (reference sequence). In nucleotides, the CDR3 is TGTGCCAGCAGCACTCCTCCTTGGACAGGGGGCTACGAGCAGTACTTC. The encoded protein is CASSTPPWTGGYEQYF.

The chain combines TRBV7-2 with TRBJ2-3; D remains unclear. CDR1 and CDR2 (germline): SGHTA, FQGNSA. The CDR3 runs 14 residues. V shed 5 bases and J shed 4 bases, with 13 bases lying between them. CDR3 nucleotide sequence: TGTGCCAGCAGCACCCCCCGCTGGCCAGATACGCAGTATTTT. This translates into CASSTPRWPDTQYF.

This clone was observed once. The chain couples TRBV7-3 to TRBJ2-7, with D possibly TRBD1 on 7 matching bases. Germline-derived CDR1 and CDR2 are SGHTA and FQGTGA. V was clipped by 2 bases and J by 6 bases, with 17 bases between them. There are 15 residues in the CDR3. The CDR3 sequence: CASSLLPQGDSEQYF. CDR3 sequence (DNA): TGTGCCAGCAGCTTATTGCCTCAGGGGGACTCCGAGCAGTACTTC.

V and J are TRBV12-3 or TRBV12-4 and TRBJ2-7; 8 bases map to TRBD1. This CDR3 has 13 amino acids. J gave up 5 bases and V 5 bases, and 5 bases lay outside the gene matches. CDR3 sequence (DNA): TGTGCCAGCAGTATGACAGGGGCCAACGAGCAGTACTTC. The encoded protein is CASSMTGANEQYF.

This clone was picked up a small number of times. The CDR3, as DNA: TGTGCCAGCAGTAACCTGGACAGGGTAGTCGGCTACACCTTC. It specifies CASSNLDRVVGYTF. V usage is TRBV6-6 and J usage is TRBJ1-2; 8 bases map to TRBD1. V was pared by 5 bases and J by 8 bases, with 10 bases of the junction left unmatched. Germline V gives CDR1 MNHNY, CDR2 SVGAGI (reference sequence). This CDR3 region has 14 residues.

The gene calls are TRBV5-8 and TRBJ2-3; 9 bases match TRBD2. Germline V gene data show CDR1 as SGHTS and CDR2 as YDEGEE. The trim removed 4 bases at V and 6 bases at J, leaving 12 bases unmatched. The CDR3 extends over 16 amino acids. The CDR3 sequence is CASSPSGMMHMDTQYF. CDR3 DNA: TGTGCCAGCAGCCCTAGCGGGATGATGCACATGGATACGCAGTATTTT.

The rearrangement links TRBV3-1 (or the pseudogene TRBV3-2) to TRBJ1-3; D is possibly TRBD1 (6 bases). V lost 2 bases to trimming and J lost 5 bases, with 10 bases between them. CDR1 and CDR2 (germline): LGHDT, YNNKEL (reference sequence). The CDR3 extends over 14 amino acids. CDR3 coding DNA: TGTGCCAGCAGCCAACCGACAGGCCGAAACACCATATATTTT. Protein product: CASSQPTGRNTIYF.

The chain employs TRBV5-4 and TRBJ1-5, with D perhaps TRBD1 (5 bases). CDR1 SGHNT and CDR2 YYREEE come from the germline V gene (reference sequence). V lost 0 bases and J lost 4, with 11 bases in between. The CDR3 runs 15 residues. CDR3 amino acids: CASSLGGTQNQPQHF. CDR3 nucleotide sequence: TGTGCCAGCAGCTTGGGAGGGACCCAGAATCAGCCCCAGCATTTT. Full variable domain (rest looked up from reference TRBV5-4 and TRBJ1-5): ETGVTQSPTHLIKTRGQQVTLRCSSQSGHNTVSWYQQALGQGPQFIFQYYREEENGRGNFPPRFSGLQFPNYSSELNVNALELDDSALYLCASSLGGTQNQPQHFGDGTRLSIL.

This sequence joins TRBV6-4 and TRBJ2-3; 10 bases are a match to TRBD2. With 2 bases clipped from V and 2 bases from J, the junction kept 1 base outside the gene matches. There are 15 residues in the CDR3. Germline V CDR1 and CDR2: MRHNA, SNTAGT. The CDR3: CASSDSGGATDTQYF. The CDR3 DNA reads TGTGCCAGCAGTGACAGCGGGGGGGCCACAGATACGCAGTATTTT.

The rearrangement links TRBV28 to TRBJ1-1; unclear D gene. V lost 4 bases to trimming and J lost 0 bases, with 24 bases between them. CDR3 length: 19 amino acids. Germline V lookup: CDR1 MDHEN, CDR2 SYDVKM. Written as DNA, the CDR3 is TGTGCCAGCAGTTCCCTCTTGGCACCCCGAGCGTACATGAACACTGAAGCTTTCTTT. Amino acids: CASSSLLAPRAYMNTEAFF.

The chain is built from TRBV30 and TRBJ2-5; the D call may be TRBD1 or TRBD2 (5 bases each). Germline V gene data show CDR1 as GTSNPN and CDR2 as SVGIG (reference sequence). Trimming left V 0 bases short and J 5 bases short, with 10 bases between. The CDR3 extends over 13 amino acids. The CDR3 coding sequence is TGTGCCTGGAGTGTAACGGGGCGGGAGACCCAGTACTTC. Its translation is CAWSVTGRETQYF.

This rearrangement joins TRBV6-1 to TRBJ2-7; TRBD1 or TRBD2 may be the D gene (5 bases each). CDR1 and CDR2 (germline): MNHNS, SASEGT. The CDR3 spans 13 residues. With 2 bases removed from V and 1 base from J, the gap between germline ends came to 6 bases. CDR3 in amino acids: CASSEWGSYEQYF. CDR3 sequence (DNA): TGTGCCAGCAGTGAATGGGGGTCCTACGAGCAGTACTTC.

The V and J genes are TRBV14 and TRBJ2-3; the D is unclear. The V and J ends lost 0 bases and 0 bases respectively, with 10 bases between them. The CDR3 is made up of 16 amino acids. The germline V gene encodes CDR1 SGHDN and CDR2 FVKESK. The DNA of the CDR3 is TGTGCCAGCAGCCAAGAGTGGGGTCGGAGCACAGATACGCAGTATTTT. The encoded protein is CASSQEWGRSTDTQYF.

The chain combines TRBV18 with TRBJ2-5, with D hard to call. The V end was cut by 6 bases, the J end by 2 bases, with 13 bases between. CDR3 length: 14 amino acids. Germline V gives CDR1 KGHSH, CDR2 LQKENI. CDR3 amino acids: CASSPLGGQETQYF. The CDR3 DNA reads as TGTGCCAGCTCCCCCCTTGGTGGGCAAGAGACCCAGTACTTC.

The CDR3 DNA is TGTGCCAGCAGTTACCAGGGGAGCAATCAGCCCCAGCATTTT. Protein sequence: CASSYQGSNQPQHF. The V call is TRBV27, the J call TRBJ1-5, with a tentative D call TRBD1 (6 bases). Trimming took 4 bases from V and 1 from J, leaving 8 bases between them. The CDR3 covers 14 residues. The germline V gene encodes CDR1 MNHEY and CDR2 SMNVEV (reference sequence).

This sequence joins TRBV7-9 and TRBJ2-5, with TRBD1 identical over 10 bases. CDR1 is SEHNR, CDR2 FQNEAQ, per germline (reference sequence). The CDR3 sequence is 18 residues long. V shed 5 bases and J 1 base; nucleotides not matched to a gene: 13. CDR3 loop: CASSTTPRDRGPQETQYF. The CDR3 DNA is TGTGCCAGCAGCACCACTCCCCGGGACAGGGGCCCCCAAGAGACCCAGTACTTC.